Below, 30 T cell receptor beta chains from the same sample are listed, as sequenced in a study of T-cell reconstitution after alpha-beta-depleted transplantation in children. Study-wide findings and caveats: At the one-year point after transplant, T-cell counts and TCRbeta diversity were found to come mostly from T cells that had been newly produced.

Their recognized antigens are unknown. Molecular barcoding with unique molecular identifiers was used for the TCRbeta library. TCRdb fed the PCR reads into MiXCR, producing one record per CDR3 protein. The table records around 300,000 distinct CDR3 sequences, over 7.5% of them present only once. Sample: peripheral blood, taken 360 days after TCRalphabeta/CD19-depleted stem cell transplant. The source of these receptors is a female patient aged 2-15 years who had a stem cell transplant for Fanconi anemia, so the T cells may come from the graft donor.

The table lists this clonotype with a few counts. Here the CDR3 reads CASSIFEGKNIQYF. The CDR3 coding sequence is TGTGCCAGTAGTATTTTTGAGGGAAAAAACATTCAGTACTTC. The V gene is TRBV19, the J gene TRBJ2-4, with D perhaps TRBD2 (5 bases). V was shortened by 3 bases and J by 4 bases, with 10 bases between the two germline ends. CDR1 is LNHDA and CDR2 is SQIVND in the germline V gene (reference sequence). The CDR3 extends over 14 amino acids.

This clonotype has a count of ten or more. CDR3 bases: TGCGCCAGCAGCTTGGGCGGGACAGGGGCCAACACCGGGGAGCTGTTTTTT. It is translated as CASSLGGTGANTGELFF. The chain uses TRBV5-1 and TRBJ2-2; 10 nucleotides line up with TRBD1. The trim removed 0 bases at V and 2 bases at J, leaving 4 bases unmatched. Germline values: CDR1 SGHRS, CDR2 YFSETQ. The CDR3 is made up of 17 amino acids. The complete variable domain, with remaining parts taken from reference TRBV5-1 and TRBJ2-2, reads KAGVTQTPRYLIKTRGQQVTLSCSPISGHRSVSWYQQTPGQGLQFLFEYFSETQRNKGNFPGRFSGRQFSNSRSEMNVSTLELGDSALYLCASSLGGTGANTGELFFGEGSRLTVL.

This clonotype appeared many times. CDR3 sequence reads: CASSWSGESAEQYF. CDR3 nucleotides: TGCGCCAGCAGCTGGAGCGGGGAATCCGCCGAGCAGTACTTC. The V gene is TRBV5-1, the J gene TRBJ2-7; 7 positions match TRBD2. This CDR3 has 14 residues. After removal of 3 bases from V and 6 bases from J, the junction contained 9 bases not matched to a gene. Germline loops: CDR1 SGHRS, CDR2 YFSETQ.

This clonotype was detected many times. V and J are TRBV7-9 and TRBJ1-1, with unresolved D. This CDR3 has 11 amino acids. CDR1 and CDR2 from the germline V gene are SEHNR and FQNEAQ (reference sequence). The CDR3 bases are TGTGCGCCAGGCCGAAACACTGAAGCTTTCTTT. Translation: CAPGRNTEAFF.

DNA for the CDR3: TGCAGTGCCAAAACGAGCGGGAGGACCCACAATGAGCAGTTCTTC. It specifies CSAKTSGRTHNEQFF. This sequence joins TRBV20-1 and TRBJ2-1; 9 bases line up with TRBD2. CDR1 is DFQATT and CDR2 is SNEGSKA in the germline V gene (reference sequence). This CDR3 is built from 15 residues. The V gene end was trimmed by 6 bases and the J gene end by 5 bases; junction bases not matched to a gene: 11.

This clonotype was picked up a small number of times. This chain connects TRBV2 to TRBJ2-1, with D uncertain. V gave up 11 bases and J gave up 5 bases, with 10 bases separating them. Germline-derived CDR1 and CDR2 are SNHLY and FYNNEI. This CDR3 is 11 amino acids long. CDR3 protein: CAGSGHNEQFF. CDR3 DNA: TGTGCCGGATCCGGGCACAATGAGCAGTTCTTC.

This clonotype was seen repeatedly, ten times or more. The CDR3 sequence is CASSLGNMNTEAFF. The CDR3 DNA is TGTGCCAGCAGCTTGGGCAACATGAACACTGAAGCTTTCTTT. The chain is built from TRBV5-5 and TRBJ1-1; D not resolved. Trimming removed 0 bases from V and 0 bases from J, with 6 bases in between. This CDR3 region has 14 residues. CDR1 and CDR2 from the germline V gene are SGHKS and YYEKEE (reference sequence). Complete variable domain (other parts from reference TRBV5-5 and TRBJ1-1): DAGVTQSPTHLIKTRGQQVTLRCSPISGHKSVSWYQQVLGQGPQFIFQYYEKEERGRGNFPDRFSARQFPNYSSELNVNALLLGDSALYLCASSLGNMNTEAFFGQGTRLTVV.

V usage is TRBV6-5 and J usage is TRBJ1-1, with D possibly TRBD1 on 5 matching bases. The V and J ends lost 8 bases and 1 base respectively, with 14 bases between them. CDR1 and CDR2 from the germline V gene are MNHEY and SVGAGI. This CDR3 contains 14 residues. For the CDR3, the DNA is TGTGCCAGCGATATTACAGGAACGAACACTGAAGCTTTCTTT. It yields the protein CASDITGTNTEAFF.

The CDR3 DNA follows: TGTGCCAGCAGCTTCGGGGGGGCAGGCACAGATACGCAGTATTTT. This gives the protein CASSFGGAGTDTQYF. The chain has TRBV7-8 and TRBJ2-3, with 8 bases fitting TRBD2. From germline, CDR1 is SGHVS and CDR2 FQNEAQ. The CDR3 consists of 15 residues. The J segment lost 1 base and the V segment lost 3 bases, leaving 3 bases of the junction unmatched.

This clonotype was detected ten times or more. V is TRBV29-1 and J is TRBJ2-3, with TRBD2 matching over 11 bases. The CDR3 runs 15 residues. The ends lost 7 bases at V and 2 bases at J; junction bases unmatched: 8. Germline CDR1 and CDR2: SQVTM and ANQGSEA. CDR3 coding DNA: TGCAGCGCGGAACGACTAGCGGGGTCCACAGATACGCAGTATTTT. It specifies CSAERLAGSTDTQYF.

This clonotype was detected a few times. The chain employs TRBV18 and TRBJ1-6, with a possible D match to TRBD1 (6 bases). Trimming pared 6 bases from V and 7 bases from J, leaving 19 bases between. The CDR3 totals 16 residues. Germline V lookup: CDR1 KGHSH, CDR2 LQKENI. This CDR3 is CASSRDQTGPNSPLHF. The CDR3 coding sequence is TGTGCCAGCTCCCGAGATCAAACAGGGCCAAATTCACCCCTCCACTTT.

This rearrangement joins TRBV11-2 to TRBJ2-1, with D hard to call. The V gene lost 7 bases and the J gene lost 6 bases, with 10 bases spanning the gap. Germline values: CDR1 SGHAT, CDR2 FQNNGV. The CDR3 has 12 amino acids. CDR3 bases: TGTGCCAGCACCCGGACCGGCAATGAGCAGTTCTTC. Translating it yields CASTRTGNEQFF.

The J gene is TRBJ1-2, the V gene TRBV7-9; D unresolved. V was pared by 1 base and J by 4 bases, with 13 bases between. This CDR3 comprises 15 residues. From germline, CDR1 is SEHNR and CDR2 FQNEAQ (reference sequence). CDR3 sequence reads: CASSLGGPGGYGYTF. CDR3 coding DNA: TGTGCCAGCAGCTTAGGCGGCCCCGGAGGCTATGGCTACACCTTC.

Ten or more counts support this clonotype. This chain uses TRBV20-1 with TRBJ2-7; 7 bases fit TRBD2. Germline CDR1 DFQATT, CDR2 SNEGSKA (reference sequence). This CDR3 has 14 amino acids. The V gene end was trimmed by 0 bases and the J gene end by 4 bases; junction bases not matched to a gene: 6. The CDR3 sequence is CSARERTRWYEQYF. Here the CDR3 DNA reads TGCAGTGCTAGAGAGAGGACTAGGTGGTACGAGCAGTACTTC.

This clonotype has at least ten counts. The V call is TRBV7-9, the J call TRBJ2-1; TRBD2 matches at 13 bases. After removal of 7 bases from V and 8 bases from J, the junction contained 5 bases not matched to a gene. Germline CDR1 reads SEHNR; CDR2 reads FQNEAQ (reference sequence). This CDR3 is built from 14 residues. The CDR3 loop is CASTLAGGPDEQFF. DNA for the CDR3: TGTGCCAGCACACTAGCGGGAGGGCCCGATGAGCAGTTCTTC.

This clonotype was counted ten times or more. J is TRBJ2-5 and V is TRBV28; D could derive from TRBD1 or TRBD2 (5 bases each). The CDR3 runs 15 residues. In germline, CDR1 is MDHEN, CDR2 SYDVKM. The V end was cut by 6 bases, the J end by 2 bases, with 16 bases between. The DNA for the CDR3 is TGTGCCAGCAGGTCCGGGACCGTAAAGCAAGAGACCCAGTACTTC. The encoded protein is CASRSGTVKQETQYF.

This clonotype was counted between two and nine times. This chain connects TRBV13 to TRBJ2-7, with a weak D call TRBD1 (5 bases). This CDR3 spans 14 amino acids. Germline V gene sequence: CDR1 PRHDT, CDR2 FYEKMQ (reference sequence). Trimming left V 5 bases short and J 2 bases short, with 13 bases between. CDR3 region: CASSPMTDPYEQYF. In nucleotides, the CDR3 is TGTGCCAGCAGCCCTATGACAGACCCCTACGAGCAGTACTTC.

In this sample, this clonotype turned up many times. The chain is built from TRBV12-3 or TRBV12-4 and TRBJ2-2, with 7 positions matching TRBD1. The CDR3 has 16 amino acids. With 1 base clipped from V and 3 bases from J, the junction kept 5 bases outside the gene matches. DNA for the CDR3: TGTGCCAGCAGTTTAGGCCTCGGGACAGACACCGGGGAGCTGTTTTTT. Translating it yields CASSLGLGTDTGELFF.

This clonotype was observed many times. The rearrangement links TRBV29-1 to TRBJ1-1; maybe TRBD1 (6 bases). CDR3 length: 10 amino acids. V lost 7 bases to trimming and J lost 6 bases, with 9 bases between them. Germline CDR1 reads SQVTM; CDR2 reads ANQGSEA. The CDR3 DNA follows: TGCAGCGCGAGGGGGGCTGAAGCTTTCTTT. Translated, it gives CSARGAEAFF.

This chain connects TRBV9 to TRBJ2-5; no reliable D call. V lost 0 bases and J lost 5, with 8 bases in between. Germline CDR1 SGDLS, CDR2 YYNGEE. The CDR3 is 13 amino acids. CDR3 in DNA: TGTGCCAGCAGCGTAGGCTCATGGGAGACCCAGTACTTC. Encoded protein: CASSVGSWETQYF.

This clonotype appeared many times. The rearrangement links TRBV5-1 to TRBJ2-3; the D gene is possibly TRBD2 (7 bases). The ends were cut back, 1 base at V and 4 bases at J, with 13 bases in the middle. CDR3 size: 15 residues. Germline CDR1 SGHRS, CDR2 YFSETQ. This CDR3 reads CASSLLGGRADTQYF. The DNA for the CDR3 is TGCGCCAGCAGCTTGTTGGGGGGGCGGGCAGATACGCAGTATTTT.

This clonotype was observed at least ten times. This chain links TRBV18 with TRBJ1-1; maybe TRBD1 (6 bases). V was cut by 3 bases and J by 4 bases, with 18 bases left in between. CDR1 and CDR2 from the germline V gene are KGHSH and LQKENI. The CDR3 is 16 residues long. CDR3 protein: CASSPTSRGGGTEAFF. The CDR3 region has the DNA TGTGCCAGCTCACCCACATCCAGGGGTGGGGGCACTGAAGCTTTCTTT.

This clonotype was detected ten times or more. The V and J genes are TRBV5-1 and TRBJ2-1; D is ambiguous. This CDR3 is 12 amino acids long. V lost 5 bases, J lost 13 bases, and 16 bases lay in between. Germline values: CDR1 SGHRS, CDR2 YFSETQ. In nucleotides, the CDR3 is TGCGCCAGCAGACCTTATCGTGGGCTTCAGTTCTTC. Translating it yields CASRPYRGLQFF.

At least ten counts were recorded for this clonotype. The chain employs TRBV7-2 and TRBJ2-7; 9 nucleotides match TRBD1. Trimming at V came to 3 bases and at J to 4 bases, leaving 13 bases not matched to a gene. Germline CDR1 SGHTA, CDR2 FQGNSA. CDR3 size: 17 residues. CDR3 nucleotides: TGTGCCAGCAGCTTTTCGCTACCGGGACAGGGTTATTACGAGCAGTACTTC. Protein sequence: CASSFSLPGQGYYEQYF. Using reference TRBV7-2 and TRBJ2-7 for the parts outside the CDR3, the full variable domain is GAGVSQSPSNKVTEKGKDVELRCDPISGHTALYWYRQSLGQGLEFLIYFQGNSAPDKSGLPSDRFSAERTGGSVSTLTIQRTQQEDSAVYLCASSFSLPGQGYYEQYFGPGTRLTVT.

The chain carries TRBV7-9 and TRBJ1-1; D gene unclear. Germline CDR1 is SEHNR and CDR2 is FQNEAQ (reference sequence). V was shortened by 0 bases and J by 13 bases, with 18 bases between the two germline ends. The CDR3 runs 14 residues. Written as DNA, the CDR3 is TGTGCCAGCAGCTTAGCCCCCGCCGAAAGTATTGGTTTCTTT. It specifies CASSLAPAESIGFF. The full variable domain, in which reference TRBV7-9 and TRBJ1-1 provide the parts outside the CDR3, is DTGVSQNPRHKITKRGQNVTFRCDPISEHNRLYWYRQTLGQGPEFLTYFQNEAQLEKSRLLSDRFSAERPKGSFSTLEIQRTEQGDSAMYLCASSLAPAESIGFFGQGTRLTVV.

The V gene is TRBV20-1, the J gene TRBJ1-5; no firm D call. Germline V gene sequence: CDR1 DFQATT, CDR2 SNEGSKA (reference sequence). The CDR3 length is 13 residues. Between the trimmed V and J ends, which lost 5 bases and 2 bases, there was a span of 10 bases. CDR3 sequence: CSASDGRNQPQHF. CDR3 nucleotides: TGCAGTGCTTCCGACGGACGCAATCAGCCCCAGCATTTT.

This clonotype was recorded many times. The chain employs TRBV3-1 and TRBJ2-7; D gene unclear. Germline CDR1 reads LGHDT; CDR2 reads YNNKEL (reference sequence). V lost 1 base and J 2 bases, leaving 9 bases between the germline ends. The CDR3 is 14 residues long. CDR3 protein: CASSQGVRAYEQYF. As DNA, the CDR3 is TGTGCCAGCAGCCAAGGGGTGCGTGCCTACGAGCAGTACTTC.

This clonotype was detected only a few times. V is TRBV9 and J is TRBJ2-2; 15 bases align to TRBD2. Losses at the gene ends were 6 bases for V and 0 bases for J; bases not matched to a gene: 3. This CDR3 contains 17 residues. From germline, CDR1 is SGDLS and CDR2 YYNGEE. CDR3 residues: CASTRTSGGANTGELFF. CDR3 DNA: TGTGCCAGCACACGGACTAGCGGGGGGGCGAACACCGGGGAGCTGTTTTTT.

Many counts were recorded for this clonotype. V and J are TRBV5-1 and TRBJ2-7, with 7 positions matching TRBD1. The CDR3 consists of 15 residues. CDR1 is SGHRS and CDR2 is YFSETQ in the germline V gene. Trimming cost V 4 bases and J 3 bases; bases outside gene matches: 10. CDR3 residues: CASSPPTTGIYEQYF. In nucleotides, the CDR3 is TGCGCCAGCAGCCCACCAACGACAGGGATCTACGAGCAGTACTTC.

V gene TRBV6-5 combines with J gene TRBJ2-2; D gene unclear. CDR1 and CDR2 from the germline V gene are MNHEY and SVGAGI. The germline V and J ends were trimmed by 2 bases and 6 bases, with 13 bases remaining between them. CDR3 length: 15 amino acids. The CDR3 DNA follows: TGTGCCAGCAGTTACAGCCAACGCTCCCCCGGGGAGCTGTTTTTT. Amino acid sequence: CASSYSQRSPGELFF.